These T cell receptor beta chains were read from a single sample in a study of shared clonotypes between healthy human individuals. TCRdb's table, derived via immunoSEQ multiplex PCR, lists solely in-frame clones and lacks some. Altogether over 400,000 clones are present, around 85% being singletons, with the ten largest covering about 13%. Sequencing was done on a sample of PBMCs. The receptors derive from a woman in her 40s in good health. Some clones in this sample may be carry-over from other donors' samples. The CDR3 runs from the conserved cysteine through the conserved F or W. D genes are given only for firm matches. Some rows have no size entry. The others give once, few or many, or a class for an expanded clone.

d_call clone_size cdr3_length j_call v_call cdr3_nt cdr3_aa
NA once 13 TRBJ1-5 TRBV11-1 TGTGCCAGCAGCTTAGGAGGGGATCAGCCCCAGCATTTT CASSLGGDQPQHF
NA NA 15 TRBJ1-5 TRBV10-3 TGTGCCATCAGTCCAGGCGATACTAGCAATCAGCCCCAGCATTTT CAISPGDTSNQPQHF
TRBD1 NA 16 TRBJ2-5 TRBV19 TGTGCCAGTAGTATTCAGCCGGGACAGGGTGGAGAGACCCAGTACTTC CASSIQPGQGGETQYF
TRBD1 NA 14 TRBJ1-2 TRBV7-6 TGTGCCAGCAGCTCGCCGGGACAGGGAAGCGGCTACACCTTC CASSSPGQGSGYTF
TRBD2 medium-sized 16 TRBJ2-7 TRBV6-6 TGTGCCAGCAGTTACACGGCTAGCGGGAGCTCCTACGAGCAGTACTTC CASSYTASGSSYEQYF
NA few 15 TRBJ2-3 TRBV7-9 TGTGCCAGCAGCAAGGGAGACGCGCTGACAGATACGCAGTATTTT CASSKGDALTDTQYF
NA NA 12 TRBJ2-1 TRBV29-1 TGCAGCGTTGACCAGGCAGCTAATGAGCAGTTCTTC CSVDQAANEQFF
NA once 16 TRBJ2-3 TRBV7-8 TGTGCCAGCAGCCTACCCTCGAGCGGGCGCACAGATACGCAGTATTTT CASSLPSSGRTDTQYF
TRBD2 NA 14 TRBJ2-1 TRBV7-9 TGTGCCAGCAGCTTCACTAGCGGGAGAGGAGAGCAGTTCTTC CASSFTSGRGEQFF
NA once 13 TRBJ2-7 TRBV30 TGTGCCTGGAGTGTACAACCACTCGGCGAGCAGTACTTC CAWSVQPLGEQYF
NA once 15 TRBJ1-4 TRBV4-3 TGCGCCAGCAGCCAAGCAGGGAGCACTAATGAAAAACTGTTTTTT CASSQAGSTNEKLFF
NA NA 15 TRBJ1-2 TRBV30 TGTGCCTGGAGTGTAGGAACAGCCATGAACTATGGCTACACCTTC CAWSVGTAMNYGYTF
TRBD1 NA 16 TRBJ2-1 TRBV18 TGTGCCAGCTCGCCCTCGCCGGGACAGGGACCCAATGAGCAGTTCTTC CASSPSPGQGPNEQFF
NA NA 14 TRBJ1-2 TRBV7-2 TGTGCCAGCACCCCGGATTGGGCCTCGGGGGGCTACACCTTC CASTPDWASGGYTF
NA NA 13 TRBJ2-1 TRBV4-1 TGCGCCAGCAGCCAAGATTGGGGCGGACAGAGATTCTTC CASSQDWGGQRFF
NA NA 15 TRBJ2-3 TRBV4-2 TGTGCCAGCAGCCAAGAATCGAGGACCCAAGATACGCAGTATTTT CASSQESRTQDTQYF
TRBD1 NA 15 TRBJ1-3 TRBV6-6 TGTGCCAGCAGTTACCTGACAGGGGGAGGAAACACCATATATTTT CASSYLTGGGNTIYF
TRBD2 NA 19 TRBJ2-3 TRBV5-1 TGCGCCAGCAGCTTGGGGGACGTCGCTAGCGGGAGATCCTCAGATACGCAGTATTTT CASSLGDVASGRSSDTQYF
NA NA 12 TRBJ1-5 TRBV19 TGTGCCAGTAGACCCCGGGGCCAGCCCCAGCATTTT CASRPRGQPQHF
TRBD2 NA 18 TRBJ2-3 TRBV5-4 TGTGCCAGCACCAGTGGGGCTAGCGGGTACCTTAGCACAGATACGCAGTATTTT CASTSGASGYLSTDTQYF
NA NA 14 TRBJ2-5 TRBV5-4 TGTGCCAGCAGCTTGGTTGGTGGGCCAGAGACCCAGTACTTC CASSLVGGPETQYF
NA many 16 TRBJ2-2 TRBV5-1 TGCGCCAGCAGCTTTGACCCAGGGGCTTGGACCGGGGAGCTGTTTTTT CASSFDPGAWTGELFF
NA NA 15 TRBJ1-5 TRBV5-1 TGCGCCAGCAGCTTGGGAGGGTATAGCAATCAGCCCCAGCATTTT CASSLGGYSNQPQHF
NA many 15 TRBJ2-7 TRBV7-8 TGTGCCAGCAGCTTAGTTCAGGGACGGGGCGACGAGCAGTACTTC CASSLVQGRGDEQYF
NA NA 17 TRBJ2-7 TRBV5-1 TGCGCCAGCAGCTTGGCCCTCGGGACATCCTCCTCCTACGAGCAGTACTTC CASSLALGTSSSYEQYF
NA NA 16 TRBJ2-1 TRBV30 TGTGCCTGGAGTTCCTTCCCCCGGAGCGGACACAATGAGCAGTTCTTC CAWSSFPRSGHNEQFF
NA once 13 TRBJ2-1 TRBV6-6 TGTGCCAGCGACAGCACTCCCTACAATGAGCAGTTCTTC CASDSTPYNEQFF
NA NA 15 TRBJ1-4 TRBV6-6 TGTGCCAGCAGTCCCTCGGGGGGCCCTAATGAAAAACTGTTTTTT CASSPSGGPNEKLFF
NA NA 15 TRBJ1-3 TRBV5-4 TGTGCCAGCAGCTTGGAACGCTTCTCTGGAAACACCATATATTTT CASSLERFSGNTIYF
NA once 16 TRBJ2-2 TRBV18 TGTGCCAGCTCACAAGATCTGCAGGGAAACACCGGGGAGCTGTTTTTT CASSQDLQGNTGELFF
NA NA 13 TRBJ1-5 TRBV6-1 TGTGCCAGCAGTGCCCGATCGGAGGCGCCCCAGCATTTT CASSARSEAPQHF
NA NA 16 TRBJ2-2 TRBV28 TGTGCCAGCAGCGACCCTCAGGGGCTTGGGAGCGGGGAGCTGTTTTTT CASSDPQGLGSGELFF
NA NA 13 TRBJ2-7 TRBV28 TGTGCCAGCAGTCCCCCAGGGCTCGTCGAGCAGTACTTC CASSPPGLVEQYF
NA once 20 TRBJ2-3 TRBV2 TGTGCCAGCAGTCCTTCGTACCTCACTTCTAATCTTAGAGGCACAGATACGCAGTATTTT CASSPSYLTSNLRGTDTQYF
NA NA 14 TRBJ1-2 TRBV6-1 TGTGCCAGCAGTGAAGACCGGACCCGCGGGAGCTACACCTTC CASSEDRTRGSYTF
NA NA 15 TRBJ2-5 TRBV10-1 TGCGCCAGCAGTGACTCCGGGACGACGGAAGAGACCCAGTACTTC CASSDSGTTEETQYF
TRBD1 once 15 TRBJ2-2 TRBV14 TGTGCCAGCAGCCGGGACAGGGGGCCGACCGGGGAGCTGTTTTTT CASSRDRGPTGELFF
NA few 12 TRBJ1-4 TRBV27 TGTGCCAGCAGTTTTTTGGGTGAAAAACTGTTTTTT CASSFLGEKLFF
NA NA 14 TRBJ1-2 TRBV6-5 TGTGCCAGCAGGAGAGGGGCCGGAAACTATGGCTACACCTTC CASRRGAGNYGYTF
NA NA 13 TRBJ1-4 TRBV28 TGTGCCAGCAGGCCGGCAACTAATGAAAAACTGTTTTTT CASRPATNEKLFF
NA NA 13 TRBJ2-7 TRBV18 TGTGCCAGCTCACCATCCCAGGGCGACGAGCAGTACTTC CASSPSQGDEQYF
TRBD2 NA 12 TRBJ2-7 TRBV2 TGTGCCAGCGGCGGGAGCTCCTACGAGCAGTACTTC CASGGSSYEQYF
TRBD1 few 16 TRBJ2-6 TRBV6-4 TGTGCCAGCAGTGACGGGACAGGGGCTGGGGCCAACGTCCTGACTTTC CASSDGTGAGANVLTF
NA NA 12 TRBJ1-2 TRBV6-5 TGTGCCAGCAGTTTTCAGGGGTATGGCTACACCTTC CASSFQGYGYTF
TRBD2 NA 17 TRBJ2-1 TRBV28 TGTGCCAGCAGTTTGCGAGGGACTAGCGGACCATACAATGAGCAGTTCTTC CASSLRGTSGPYNEQFF
NA few 13 TRBJ1-1 TRBV6-1 TGTGCCATCAGCAGGGACCCGAACACTGAAGCTTTCTTT CAISRDPNTEAFF
TRBD2 NA 15 TRBJ2-2 TRBV2 TGTGCCAGCAGCCAAAGCGGGAGAAGCACCGGGGAGCTGTTTTTT CASSQSGRSTGELFF
TRBD1 few 19 TRBJ1-5 TRBV27 TGTGCCAGCAGTTTATGGGGGACAGGGGTCGCTTATAGCAATCAGCCCCAGCATTTT CASSLWGTGVAYSNQPQHF